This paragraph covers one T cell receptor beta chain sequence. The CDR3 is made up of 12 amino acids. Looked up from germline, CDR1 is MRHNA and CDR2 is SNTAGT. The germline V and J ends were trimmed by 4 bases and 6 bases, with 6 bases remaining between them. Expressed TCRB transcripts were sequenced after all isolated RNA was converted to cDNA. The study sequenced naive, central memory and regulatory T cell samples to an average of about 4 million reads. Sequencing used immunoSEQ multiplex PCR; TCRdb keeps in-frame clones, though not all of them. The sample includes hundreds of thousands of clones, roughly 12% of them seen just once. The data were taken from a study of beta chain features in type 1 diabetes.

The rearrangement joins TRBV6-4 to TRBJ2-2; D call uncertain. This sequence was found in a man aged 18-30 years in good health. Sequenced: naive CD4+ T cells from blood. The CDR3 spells CASSAPAGELFF. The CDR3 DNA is TGTGCCAGCAGTGCCCCAGCCGGGGAGCTGTTTTTT.